The 3 T cell receptor beta chains below all came from one sample that was sequenced in a study of graft-versus-host responses after intestinal transplantation. Profiling relied on immunoSEQ multiplex PCR, and the TCRdb table lists in-frame clones only, not all of them. This sample yields about 100,000 clones, of which over 75% are seen a single time; around 0.86% belongs to the top ten. These receptors lack a known antigen. Specimen: unstimulated CD4+ T cells sorted from spleen or lymph node cells, collected before transplant. The receptor source for this set is a human donor who was the organ donor for an intestinal transplant.

This chain connects TRBV19 to TRBJ1-2; D ambiguous. CDR1 is LNHDA and CDR2 is SQIVND in the germline V gene (reference sequence). Deletions cut 6 bases from V and 4 bases from J, with 12 bases between. The CDR3 is made up of 13 amino acids. Here the CDR3 DNA reads TGTGCCAGTAGGGCAGTGGGTCGCTATGGCTACACCTTC. The encoded protein is CASRAVGRYGYTF.

J is TRBJ2-2 and V is TRBV4-2; 7 nucleotides line up with TRBD2. This CDR3 has 20 amino acids. Germline CDR1 is LGHNA and CDR2 is YNFKEQ. V trimming: 1 base; J trimming: 3 bases; junction bases outside the gene matches: 17. This chain's CDR3 is CASSQAEGIIGRVDTGELFF. The CDR3 DNA is TGTGCCAGCAGCCAAGCGGAGGGGATTATAGGGAGGGTAGACACCGGGGAGCTGTTTTTT.

V usage is TRBV19 and J usage is TRBJ1-1, with 8 bases fitting TRBD1. V was clipped by 8 bases and J by 5 bases; unmatched bases: 7. The germline gives CDR1 LNHDA, CDR2 SQIVND (reference sequence). This CDR3 spans 13 amino acids. The CDR3 reads CASLHRGNTEAFF. The CDR3 nucleotides read TGTGCCAGTTTGCACAGGGGGAATACTGAAGCTTTCTTT.